This T cell receptor beta chain was sequenced in a study of CD8 T cells in Susac syndrome. RNA in amounts of roughly 0.5 to 1 ug was reverse transcribed with random hexamers. Each CDR3 protein gets one entry after TCRdb re-called the immunoSEQ multiplex PCR reads with MiXCR. Among a few hundred thousand distinct CDR3 sequences, 70% to 90% were seen once, and the ten largest hold over 0.09%. CDR1 is SEHNR and CDR2 is FQNEAQ in the germline V gene (reference sequence). The CDR3 has 15 amino acids. V lost 9 bases and J lost 4; bases outside the gene matches: 13. Sequencing was done on a sample of CD8+ T cells from PBMCs. V is TRBV7-9 and J is TRBJ2-5; TRBD1 matches 8 bases. The sequence came from a human donor with multiple sclerosis. The CDR3, as DNA: TGTGCCAGTCATCCCTCCCAGGGGGCGGGAGAGACCCAGTACTTC. Its protein product is CASHPSQGAGETQYF. Full variable domain (remainder filled in from reference TRBV7-9 and TRBJ2-5): DTGVSQNPRHKITKRGQNVTFRCDPISEHNRLYWYRQTLGQGPEFLTYFQNEAQLEKSRLLSDRFSAERPKGSFSTLEIQRTEQGDSAMYLCASHPSQGAGETQYFGPGTRLLVL.